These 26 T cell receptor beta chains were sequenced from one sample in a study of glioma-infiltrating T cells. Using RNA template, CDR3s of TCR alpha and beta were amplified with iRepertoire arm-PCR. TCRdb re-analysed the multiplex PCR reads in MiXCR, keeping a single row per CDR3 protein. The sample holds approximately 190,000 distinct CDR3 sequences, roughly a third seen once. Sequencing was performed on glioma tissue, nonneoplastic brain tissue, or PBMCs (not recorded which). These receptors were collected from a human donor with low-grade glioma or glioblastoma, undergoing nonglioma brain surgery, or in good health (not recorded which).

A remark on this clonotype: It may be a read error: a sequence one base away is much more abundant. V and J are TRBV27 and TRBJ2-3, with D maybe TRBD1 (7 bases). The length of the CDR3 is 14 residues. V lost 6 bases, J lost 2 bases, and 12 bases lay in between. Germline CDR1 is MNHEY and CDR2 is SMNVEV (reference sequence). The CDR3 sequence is CASRGGQNTDTQYF. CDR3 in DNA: TGTGCCAGCAGGGGGGGACAGAACACAGATACGCAGTATTTT.

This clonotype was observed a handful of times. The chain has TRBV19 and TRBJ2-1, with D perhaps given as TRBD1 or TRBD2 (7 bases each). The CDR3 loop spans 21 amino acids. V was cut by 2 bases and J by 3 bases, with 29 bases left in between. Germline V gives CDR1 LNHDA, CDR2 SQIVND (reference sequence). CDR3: CASSIPTTGPRLAAFYNEQFF. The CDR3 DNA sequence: TGTGCCAGTAGTATACCCACGACAGGGCCGCGGCTAGCGGCCTTCTACAATGAGCAGTTCTTC.

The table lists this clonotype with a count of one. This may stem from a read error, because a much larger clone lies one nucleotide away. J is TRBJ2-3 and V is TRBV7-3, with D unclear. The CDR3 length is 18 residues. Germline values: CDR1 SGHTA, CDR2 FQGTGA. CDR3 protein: CASSQDPSSRYLTDTQYF. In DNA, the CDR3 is TGCGCCAGCAGCCAAGATCCGTCGAGTCGCTATCTCACAGATACGCAGTATTTT.

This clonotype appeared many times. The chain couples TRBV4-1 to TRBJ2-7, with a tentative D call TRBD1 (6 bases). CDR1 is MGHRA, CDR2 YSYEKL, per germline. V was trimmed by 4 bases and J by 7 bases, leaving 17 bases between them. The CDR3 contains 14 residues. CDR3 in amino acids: CASSRSQQGAEQYF. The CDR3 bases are TGCGCCAGCAGCCGTTCCCAACAGGGCGCGGAGCAGTACTTC.

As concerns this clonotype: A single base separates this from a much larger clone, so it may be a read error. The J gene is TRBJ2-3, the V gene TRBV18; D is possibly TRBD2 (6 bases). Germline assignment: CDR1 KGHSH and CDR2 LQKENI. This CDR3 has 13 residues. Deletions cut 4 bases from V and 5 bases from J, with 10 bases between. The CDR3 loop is CASSQDGGDTQYF. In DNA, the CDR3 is TGTGCCAGCTCACAAGACGGGGGAGATACGCAGTATTTT.

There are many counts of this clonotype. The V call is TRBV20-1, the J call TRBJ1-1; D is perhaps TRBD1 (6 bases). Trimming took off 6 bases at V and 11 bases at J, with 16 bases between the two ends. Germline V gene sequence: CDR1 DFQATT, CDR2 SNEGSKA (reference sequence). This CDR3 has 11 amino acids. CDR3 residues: CSATTGRRAFF. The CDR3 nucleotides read TGCAGTGCCACAACAGGGCGCAGGGCTTTCTTT.

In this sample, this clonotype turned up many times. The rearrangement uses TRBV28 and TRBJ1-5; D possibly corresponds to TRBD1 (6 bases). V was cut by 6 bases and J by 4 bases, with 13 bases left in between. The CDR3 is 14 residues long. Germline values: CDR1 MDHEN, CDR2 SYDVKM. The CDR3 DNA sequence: TGTGCCAGCAGACCCGGGACACCTAATCAGCCCCAGCATTTT. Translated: CASRPGTPNQPQHF.

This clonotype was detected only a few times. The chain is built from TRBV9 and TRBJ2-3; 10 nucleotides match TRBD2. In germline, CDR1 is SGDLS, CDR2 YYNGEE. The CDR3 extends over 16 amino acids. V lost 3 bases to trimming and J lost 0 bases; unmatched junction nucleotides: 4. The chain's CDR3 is CASSALTSGSTDTQYF. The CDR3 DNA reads TGTGCCAGCAGCGCCCTGACTAGCGGGAGCACAGATACGCAGTATTTT.

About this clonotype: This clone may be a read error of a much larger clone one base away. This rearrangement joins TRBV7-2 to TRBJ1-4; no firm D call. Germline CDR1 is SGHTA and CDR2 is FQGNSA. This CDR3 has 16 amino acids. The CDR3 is CASSERRRPTNGKLFF. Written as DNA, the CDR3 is TGTGCCAGCAGCGAACGCCGGAGGCCCACTAATGGAAAACTGTTTTTT.

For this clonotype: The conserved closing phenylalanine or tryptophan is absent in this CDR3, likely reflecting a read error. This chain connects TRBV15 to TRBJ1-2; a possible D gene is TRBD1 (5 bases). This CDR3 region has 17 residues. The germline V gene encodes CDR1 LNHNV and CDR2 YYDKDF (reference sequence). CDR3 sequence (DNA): TGTGCAACCAGCATTATAAAAACGCAGGGTTACAACTATGGCTACACCCTC. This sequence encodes CATSIIKTQGYNYGYTL.

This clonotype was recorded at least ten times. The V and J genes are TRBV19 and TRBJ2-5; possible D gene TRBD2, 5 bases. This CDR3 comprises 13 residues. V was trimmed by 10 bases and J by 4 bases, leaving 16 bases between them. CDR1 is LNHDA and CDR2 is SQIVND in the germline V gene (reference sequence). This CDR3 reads CATRVVGGETQYF. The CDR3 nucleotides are TGTGCCACTCGAGTGGTAGGAGGAGAGACCCAGTACTTC.

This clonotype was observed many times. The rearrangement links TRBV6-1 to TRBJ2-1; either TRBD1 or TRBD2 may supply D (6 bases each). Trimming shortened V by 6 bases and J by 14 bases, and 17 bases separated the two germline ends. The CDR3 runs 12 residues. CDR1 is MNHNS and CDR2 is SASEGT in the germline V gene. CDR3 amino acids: CASSLPAEGEFF. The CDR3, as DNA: TGTGCCAGCAGCCTCCCGGCGGAGGGGGAGTTCTTC.

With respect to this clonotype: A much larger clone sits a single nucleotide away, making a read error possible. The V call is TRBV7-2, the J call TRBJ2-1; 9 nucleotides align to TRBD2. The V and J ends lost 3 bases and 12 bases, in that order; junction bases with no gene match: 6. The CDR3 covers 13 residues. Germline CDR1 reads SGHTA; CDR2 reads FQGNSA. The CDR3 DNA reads TGTGCCAGCAGCTTGGGACTAGCTGGGGGGCAGTTCTTC. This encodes CASSLGLAGGQFF.

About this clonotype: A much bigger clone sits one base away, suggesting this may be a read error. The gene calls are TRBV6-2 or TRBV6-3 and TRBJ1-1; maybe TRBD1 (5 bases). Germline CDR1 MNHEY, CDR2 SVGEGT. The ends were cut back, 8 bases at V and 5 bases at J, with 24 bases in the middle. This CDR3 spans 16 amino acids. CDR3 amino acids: CASGAGVLGLETEAFF. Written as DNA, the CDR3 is TGTGCCAGCGGAGCCGGAGTGTTGGGGCTGGAAACTGAAGCTTTCTTT.

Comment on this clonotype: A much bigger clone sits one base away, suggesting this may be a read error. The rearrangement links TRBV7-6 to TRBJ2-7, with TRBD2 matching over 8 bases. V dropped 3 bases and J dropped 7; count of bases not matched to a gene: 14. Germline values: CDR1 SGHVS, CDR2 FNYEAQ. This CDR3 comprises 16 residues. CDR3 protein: CASSFNIAGPYNEQYF. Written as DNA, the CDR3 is TGTGCCAGCAGCTTCAATATAGCGGGACCCTACAATGAGCAGTACTTC.

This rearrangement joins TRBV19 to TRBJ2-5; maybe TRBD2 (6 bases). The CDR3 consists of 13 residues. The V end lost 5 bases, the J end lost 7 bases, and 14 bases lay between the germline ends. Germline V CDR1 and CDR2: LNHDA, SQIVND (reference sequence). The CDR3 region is CASSLGLKGTQYF. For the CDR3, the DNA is TGTGCCAGTAGTTTGGGACTCAAAGGGACCCAGTACTTC.

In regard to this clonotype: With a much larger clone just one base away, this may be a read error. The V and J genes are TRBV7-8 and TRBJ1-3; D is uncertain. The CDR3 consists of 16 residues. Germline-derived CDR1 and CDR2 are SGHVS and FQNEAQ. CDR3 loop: CASSLVPRSNGNAIYF. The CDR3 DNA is TGTGCCAGCAGCTTAGTGCCCCGATCTAATGGAAACGCCATATATTTT. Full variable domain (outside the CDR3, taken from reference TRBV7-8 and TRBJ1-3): GAGVSQSPRYKVAKRGQDVALRCDPISGHVSLFWYQQALGQGPEFLTYFQNEAQLDKSGLPSDRFFAERPEGSVSTLKIQRTQQEDSAVYLCASSLVPRSNGNAIYFGEGSWLTVV.

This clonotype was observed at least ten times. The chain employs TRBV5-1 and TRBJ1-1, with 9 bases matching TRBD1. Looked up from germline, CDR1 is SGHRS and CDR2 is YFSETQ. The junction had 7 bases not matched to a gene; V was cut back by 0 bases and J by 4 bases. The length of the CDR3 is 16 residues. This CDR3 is CASSLAGQGRVTEAFF. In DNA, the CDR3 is TGCGCCAGCAGCTTGGCGGGACAGGGTCGTGTCACTGAAGCTTTCTTT.

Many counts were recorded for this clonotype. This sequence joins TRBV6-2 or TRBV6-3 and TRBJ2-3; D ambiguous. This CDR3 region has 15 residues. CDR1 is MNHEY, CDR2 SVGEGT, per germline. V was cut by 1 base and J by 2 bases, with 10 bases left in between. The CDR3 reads CASSYFVRDTDTQYF. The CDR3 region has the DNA TGTGCCAGCAGTTACTTCGTCAGAGACACAGATACGCAGTATTTT.

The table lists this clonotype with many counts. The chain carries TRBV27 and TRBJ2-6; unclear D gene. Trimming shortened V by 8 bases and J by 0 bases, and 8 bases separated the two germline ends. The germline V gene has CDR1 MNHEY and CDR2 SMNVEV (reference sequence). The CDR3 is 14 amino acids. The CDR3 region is CASQPASGANVLTF. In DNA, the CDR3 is TGTGCCAGCCAACCGGCCTCTGGGGCCAACGTCCTGACTTTC.

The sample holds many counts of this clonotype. CDR3: CSVAILVDTEAFF. CDR3 bases: TGCAGCGTCGCCATTCTGGTCGACACTGAAGCTTTCTTT. The chain links TRBV29-1 to TRBJ1-1; no firm D call. This CDR3 spans 13 amino acids. Looked up from germline, CDR1 is SQVTM and CDR2 is ANQGSEA. V lost 6 bases to trimming and J lost 3 bases, with 14 bases between them.

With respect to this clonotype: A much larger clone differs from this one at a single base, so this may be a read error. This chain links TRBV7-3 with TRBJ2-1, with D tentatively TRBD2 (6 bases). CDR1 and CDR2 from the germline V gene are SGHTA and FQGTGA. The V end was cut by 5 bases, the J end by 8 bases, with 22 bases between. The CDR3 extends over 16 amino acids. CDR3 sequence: CASSPRENPLFDEQFF. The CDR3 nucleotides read TGTGCCAGCAGCCCCCGGGAGAACCCACTCTTCGATGAGCAGTTCTTC.

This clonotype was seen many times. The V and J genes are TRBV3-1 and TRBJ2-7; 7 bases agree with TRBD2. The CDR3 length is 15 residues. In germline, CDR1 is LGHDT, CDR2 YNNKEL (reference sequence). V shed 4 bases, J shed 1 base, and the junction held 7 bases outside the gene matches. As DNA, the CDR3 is TGTGCCAGCAGCCTCGTGCCGGGAGGTTCCTACGAGCAGTACTTC. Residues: CASSLVPGGSYEQYF.

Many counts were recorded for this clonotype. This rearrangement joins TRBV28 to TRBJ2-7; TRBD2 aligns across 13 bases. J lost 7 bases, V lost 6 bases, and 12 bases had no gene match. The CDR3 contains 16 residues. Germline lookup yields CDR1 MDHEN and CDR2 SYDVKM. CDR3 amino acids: CASRTSGRASSREQYF. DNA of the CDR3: TGTGCCAGCAGAACTAGCGGGAGGGCTTCCTCGCGGGAGCAGTACTTC.

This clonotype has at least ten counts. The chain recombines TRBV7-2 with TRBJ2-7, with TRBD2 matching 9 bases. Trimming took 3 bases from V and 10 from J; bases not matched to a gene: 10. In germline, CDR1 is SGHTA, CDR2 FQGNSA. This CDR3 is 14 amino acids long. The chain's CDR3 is CASSFRREGSEQYF. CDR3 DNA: TGTGCCAGCAGCTTCAGGCGGGAGGGATCGGAACAGTACTTC. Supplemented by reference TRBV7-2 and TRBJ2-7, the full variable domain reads GAGVSQSPSNKVTEKGKDVELRCDPISGHTALYWYRQSLGQGLEFLIYFQGNSAPDKSGLPSDRFSAERTGGSVSTLTIQRTQQEDSAVYLCASSFRREGSEQYFGPGTRLTVT.

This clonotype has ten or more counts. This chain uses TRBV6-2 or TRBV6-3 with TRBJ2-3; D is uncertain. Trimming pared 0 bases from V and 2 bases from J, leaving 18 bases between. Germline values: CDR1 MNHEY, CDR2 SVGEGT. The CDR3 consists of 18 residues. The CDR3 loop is CASSYSSMVHWDTDTQYF. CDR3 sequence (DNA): TGTGCCAGCAGTTACTCGTCCATGGTTCATTGGGACACAGATACGCAGTATTTT.